Presented here are 31 T cell receptor beta chains from one specimen sequenced in a study of human T cells and chemical hapten exposure (dated by TCRdb to about 2021). The sample's time point label is to be understood as: patch test 3, about 24 weeks after DPC sensitization. The sample's treatment or condition label is to be understood as: therapeutic diphenylcyclopropenone sensitization with weekly scalp DPC. Library generation was performed with RACE. Reads for this sample came from a NextSeq 500. TCRdb ran its own pipeline on the public reads, namely fastp trimming at Q25 and MiXCR clone calling, and kept in-frame beta chains. Entries are consolidated by CDR3 protein sequence, retaining the most common genes and DNA. For this sample there are about 190,000 distinct CDR3 sequences; around 23% appear just once. The ten largest clones capture 2% to 2.5% of the sample. The source was whole blood, collected in connection with sensitization to the hapten diphenylcyclopropenone (DPC). The receptor set was obtained from a woman aged 40 to 50 with alopecia areata. Some clones in this sample may be carry-over from other donors' samples.

In its sample, this clonotype was seen a few times. This chain links TRBV20-1 with TRBJ1-6; 7 bases fit TRBD1. This CDR3 has 15 residues. The germline V gene has CDR1 DFQATT and CDR2 SNEGSKA (reference sequence). Trimming removed 5 bases from V and 9 bases from J; junction bases left unmatched: 13. The CDR3, as DNA: TGCAGTGCTCCGGCTCGACAGGGTACTTTTTCACCCCTCCACTTT. Encoded protein: CSAPARQGTFSPLHF.

The V and J genes are TRBV7-2 and TRBJ1-1, with D uncertain. Germline V lookup: CDR1 SGHTA, CDR2 FQGNSA. The V end lost 1 base, the J end lost 10 bases, and 13 bases lay between the germline ends. The CDR3 is made up of 13 amino acids. Here the CDR3 DNA reads TGTGCCAGCAGCTTAGGGGGATCTAATTTAGCTTTCTTT. This encodes CASSLGGSNLAFF.

In its sample, this clonotype was seen a few times. The chain combines TRBV27 with TRBJ2-1; tentative D call: TRBD1 (7 bases). The CDR3 is 17 amino acids. The germline V and J ends were trimmed by 9 bases and 8 bases, with 29 bases remaining between them. CDR1 and CDR2 from the germline V gene are MNHEY and SMNVEV (reference sequence). CDR3 loop: CASHPPKGGGSVYEQFF. CDR3 nucleotide sequence: TGTGCCAGTCATCCCCCTAAAGGAGGGGGCTCTGTATATGAGCAGTTCTTC.

This clonotype turned up a few times. The genes are TRBV27 and TRBJ2-3; 7 positions match TRBD1. The CDR3 totals 16 residues. Germline V gene lookup returns CDR1 MNHEY and CDR2 SMNVEV (reference sequence). Trimming took 1 base from V and 2 from J; bases not matched to a gene: 6. The CDR3 DNA reads as TGTGCCAGCAGTTTATACAGGGGATTACCCACAGATACGCAGTATTTT. Its protein is CASSLYRGLPTDTQYF.

The chain employs TRBV29-1 and TRBJ2-1; D possibly uses TRBD1 or TRBD2 (6 bases each). The V gene lost 4 bases and the J gene lost 7 bases, with 20 bases spanning the gap. The CDR3 has 15 amino acids. The germline gives CDR1 SQVTM, CDR2 ANQGSEA. CDR3 amino acids: CSVGGAGTGRNEQFF. The CDR3 DNA is TGCAGCGTTGGAGGGGCGGGAACAGGGAGGAATGAGCAGTTCTTC.

This chain joins TRBV6-1 and TRBJ2-3; tentatively, D is TRBD2 (5 bases). CDR1 is MNHNS, CDR2 SASEGT, per germline. The CDR3 has 15 residues. With 2 bases removed from V and 3 bases from J, the gap between germline ends came to 12 bases. The CDR3 DNA sequence: TGTGCCAGCAGTGAAAAGGGAGTAGGGACAGATACGCAGTATTTT. Translated: CASSEKGVGTDTQYF.

In this sample, this clonotype turned up a few times. CDR3 nucleotide sequence: TGTGCCAGCAGCCCGACTAGCGGGGCCCCCACAGATACGCAGTATTTT. It specifies CASSPTSGAPTDTQYF. The chain has TRBV6-6 and TRBJ2-3; 11 bases align to TRBD2. V shed 6 bases and J 2 bases; nucleotides not matched to a gene: 7. The CDR3 is 16 amino acids. Germline-derived CDR1 and CDR2 are MNHNY and SVGAGI (reference sequence).

This chain connects TRBV29-1 to TRBJ2-5, with D possibly TRBD2 on 6 matching bases. The CDR3 spans 12 residues. Germline V gives CDR1 SQVTM, CDR2 ANQGSEA. Written as DNA, the CDR3 is TGCAGGAGTTCGGGAGAGGTGGAGACCCAGTACTTC. It is translated as CRSSGEVETQYF.

The gene calls are TRBV5-1 and TRBJ2-7; D not certain. The CDR3 covers 13 residues. V was clipped by 4 bases and J by 0 bases, with 8 bases between them. Germline CDR1 reads SGHRS; CDR2 reads YFSETQ. DNA for the CDR3: TGCGCCAGCAGCGTGACACTCTCCTACGAGCAGTACTTC. It is translated as CASSVTLSYEQYF.

This clonotype turned up a few times. The rearrangement uses TRBV5-1 and TRBJ1-1, with D possibly being TRBD1 (5 bases). Trimming stripped 4 bases from V and 3 bases from J, with 13 bases between. The CDR3 length is 14 residues. Germline CDR1 reads SGHRS; CDR2 reads YFSETQ. The CDR3 region has the DNA TGCGCCAGCAGCGGGGACGGATGGGACACTGAAGCTTTCTTT. As protein: CASSGDGWDTEAFF.

In regard to this clonotype: This clone may be a read error of a much larger clone one base away. The chain links TRBV29-1 to TRBJ2-1; D not resolved. This CDR3 comprises 10 residues. V lost 4 bases, J lost 7 bases, and 5 bases lay in between. Germline CDR1 and CDR2: SQVTM and ANQGSEA. The CDR3 sequence: CSVGVNEQFF. Written as DNA, the CDR3 is TGCAGCGTTGGGGTGAATGAGCAGTTCTTC.

The V call is TRBV7-9, the J call TRBJ1-4; no reliable D call. The CDR3 totals 13 residues. In germline, CDR1 is SEHNR, CDR2 FQNEAQ (reference sequence). V lost 4 bases and J 7 bases, leaving 10 bases between the germline ends. The CDR3 DNA reads as TGTGCCAGCAGCTCCCCAGGCGGTGAAAAACTGTTTTTT. Amino acid sequence: CASSSPGGEKLFF.

The chain joins TRBV20-1 to TRBJ2-7, with TRBD1 identical over 10 bases. Trimming removed 7 bases from V and 7 bases from J; junction bases left unmatched: 10. Germline V lookup: CDR1 DFQATT, CDR2 SNEGSKA (reference sequence). The CDR3 length is 13 residues. CDR3: CSVLGQGSLEQYF. CDR3 nucleotides: TGCAGTGTCCTGGGACAGGGGTCTTTAGAGCAGTACTTC.

This clonotype was detected only a few times. V and J are TRBV6-5 and TRBJ1-4, with D uncertain. Germline V gives CDR1 MNHEY, CDR2 SVGAGI. CDR3 size: 16 residues. Trimming removed 4 bases at V and 8 bases at J, with 20 bases between. Here the CDR3 reads CASSSGPTPVDEKLFF. CDR3 sequence (DNA): TGTGCCAGCAGTTCGGGCCCGACTCCTGTCGACGAAAAACTGTTTTTT.

The chain carries TRBV28 and TRBJ2-7; tentatively, D is TRBD2 (6 bases). This CDR3 has 17 residues. The germline V and J ends were trimmed by 5 bases and 3 bases, with 23 bases remaining between them. Germline lookup yields CDR1 MDHEN and CDR2 SYDVKM. CDR3 sequence (DNA): TGTGCCAGCAGTCCAGCAAGTCCGGGACTGGGGAGCTACGAGCAGTACTTC. It codes for CASSPASPGLGSYEQYF.

This clonotype was picked up a small number of times. The chain employs TRBV18 and TRBJ2-7; D is perhaps TRBD2 (6 bases). Trimming removed 3 bases at V and 6 bases at J, with 9 bases between. CDR1 is KGHSH and CDR2 is LQKENI in the germline V gene. The CDR3 loop spans 12 amino acids. The CDR3 DNA sequence: TGTGCCAGCTCACCCTCGGGACTCGAGCAGTACTTC. Protein product: CASSPSGLEQYF.

The chain employs TRBV20-1 and TRBJ1-2; no reliable D call. Trimming took off 5 bases at V and 2 bases at J, with 6 bases between the two ends. CDR1 and CDR2 (germline): DFQATT, SNEGSKA (reference sequence). The CDR3 covers 11 residues. DNA of the CDR3: TGCAGTGCTCCAAGGAACTATGGCTACACCTTC. Translated, it gives CSAPRNYGYTF.

This clonotype was recorded a few times. As DNA, the CDR3 is TGTGCCAGCACAAAAGTAGACACAGGGCTTGCTTTCTTT. Protein product: CASTKVDTGLAFF. The rearrangement links TRBV7-3 to TRBJ1-1; possibly TRBD1 for D (6 bases). The CDR3 is 13 residues long. V dropped 7 bases and J dropped 11 bases, with 20 bases sitting between them. Per the germline V gene, CDR1 is SGHTA and CDR2 is FQGTGA.

The chain employs TRBV28 and TRBJ2-2, with TRBD1 identical over 9 bases. This CDR3 contains 16 residues. Germline values: CDR1 MDHEN, CDR2 SYDVKM. The V gene end was trimmed by 5 bases and the J gene end by 1 base; junction bases not matched to a gene: 5. The chain's CDR3 is CASSEQGAQNTGELFF. The CDR3, as DNA: TGTGCCAGCAGTGAACAGGGGGCCCAGAACACCGGGGAGCTGTTTTTT.

V is TRBV4-3 and J is TRBJ2-3, with D tentatively TRBD2 (6 bases). V dropped 2 bases and J dropped 1 base, with 16 bases sitting between them. Looked up from germline, CDR1 is LGHNA and CDR2 is YSLEER. The CDR3 contains 17 residues. CDR3 coding DNA: TGCGCCAGCAGCCAAAGAGGCGGGATCCGGGGCACAGATACGCAGTATTTT. This translates into CASSQRGGIRGTDTQYF.

The chain carries TRBV28 and TRBJ1-3; D gene uncertain. In germline, CDR1 is MDHEN, CDR2 SYDVKM. The CDR3 extends over 16 amino acids. Trimming took 7 bases from V and 4 from J, leaving 20 bases between them. CDR3 sequence: CASTWNQFSAGNTIYF. The CDR3 DNA reads TGTGCCAGCACTTGGAATCAGTTCTCTGCCGGAAACACCATATATTTT.

This clonotype was seen more than once but under ten times. The rearrangement joins TRBV4-3 to TRBJ2-7; D might be TRBD1 (5 bases). Germline V gene data show CDR1 as LGHNA and CDR2 as YSLEER. This CDR3 has 13 amino acids. Deletions cut 0 bases from V and 6 bases from J, with 9 bases between. The CDR3 DNA sequence: TGCGCCAGCAGCCAAGACAGGGCCGGCGAGCAGTACTTC. Amino acids: CASSQDRAGEQYF.

The genes are TRBV6-2 or TRBV6-3 and TRBJ1-4, with D tentatively TRBD1 (5 bases). V lost 5 bases and J 8 bases, leaving 12 bases between the germline ends. CDR3 length equals 13 residues. Germline V CDR1 and CDR2: MNHEY, SVGEGT. Here the CDR3 DNA reads TGTGCCAGCAGTATAGACCGGGGCGAAAAACTGTTTTTT. Its protein product is CASSIDRGEKLFF.

The V gene is TRBV20-1, the J gene TRBJ2-7; weak D call: TRBD2 (5 bases). This CDR3 spans 12 amino acids. Between the trimmed V and J ends, which lost 6 bases and 1 base, there was a span of 10 bases. Germline values: CDR1 DFQATT, CDR2 SNEGSKA (reference sequence). The DNA for the CDR3 is TGCAGTGCCGGGATGCCATCCTACGAGCAGTACTTC. It codes for CSAGMPSYEQYF.

This clonotype was detected ten times or more. This chain connects TRBV5-1 to TRBJ2-2, with D perhaps TRBD1 (5 bases). CDR1 and CDR2 (germline): SGHRS, YFSETQ. This CDR3 is built from 14 residues. Trimming shortened V by 4 bases and J by 1 base, and 8 bases separated the two germline ends. The CDR3 is CASSDGQNTGELFF. The CDR3, as DNA: TGCGCCAGCAGCGACGGACAGAACACCGGGGAGCTGTTTTTT.

This clonotype was picked up a small number of times. This sequence joins TRBV6-5 and TRBJ2-7, with 12 bases aligning to TRBD2. Germline V gives CDR1 MNHEY, CDR2 SVGAGI. The CDR3 spans 17 residues. With 2 bases clipped from V and 1 base from J, the junction kept 6 bases outside the gene matches. The CDR3 DNA reads TGTGCCAGCAGTTACGCGATGACTAGCGGGAGTTCCTACGAGCAGTACTTC. It yields the protein CASSYAMTSGSSYEQYF.

This clonotype occurred a few times. The chain recombines TRBV9 with TRBJ1-5; 7 nucleotides align to TRBD1. Germline lookup yields CDR1 SGDLS and CDR2 YYNGEE. V trimming: 6 bases; J trimming: 5 bases; junction bases outside the gene matches: 11. There are 15 residues in the CDR3. The CDR3 DNA is TGTGCCAGCAAAGAGGACAGGTGGGGTGATCAGCCCCAGCATTTT. This gives the protein CASKEDRWGDQPQHF. Supplemented by reference TRBV9 and TRBJ1-5, the full variable domain reads DSGVTQTPKHLITATGQRVTLRCSPRSGDLSVYWYQQSLDQGLQFLIQYYNGEERAKGNILERFSAQQFPDLHSELNLSSLELGDSALYFCASKEDRWGDQPQHFGDGTRLSIL.

This clonotype has only a few counts. The chain recombines TRBV7-9 with TRBJ2-1, with 14 bases lining up with TRBD2. The germline V gene encodes CDR1 SEHNR and CDR2 FQNEAQ (reference sequence). CDR3 length equals 16 residues. J was trimmed by 6 bases and V by 5 bases; bases with no gene match: 6. As DNA, the CDR3 is TGTGCCAGCAGCAGATCCGGGACTAGCGGGAGCAATGAGCAGTTCTTC. The encoded protein is CASSRSGTSGSNEQFF. The complete variable domain, with remaining parts taken from reference TRBV7-9 and TRBJ2-1, reads DTGVSQNPRHKITKRGQNVTFRCDPISEHNRLYWYRQTLGQGPEFLTYFQNEAQLEKSRLLSDRFSAERPKGSFSTLEIQRTEQGDSAMYLCASSRSGTSGSNEQFFGPGTRLTVL.

This clonotype was observed a handful of times. This chain joins TRBV18 and TRBJ2-3; the D gene is possibly TRBD2 (5 bases). The V gene lost 0 bases and the J gene lost 4 bases, with 14 bases spanning the gap. The CDR3 runs to 16 residues. CDR1 is KGHSH and CDR2 is LQKENI in the germline V gene. CDR3 in DNA: TGTGCCAGCTCACCACCGAATTCCGGGGTAGCAGATACGCAGTATTTT. Residues: CASSPPNSGVADTQYF.

The CDR3 loop is CASSLGPTGAYNSPLHF. The CDR3 DNA reads as TGTGCCAGCAGCCTGGGCCCGACCGGCGCCTATAATTCACCCCTCCACTTT. This sequence joins TRBV6-5 and TRBJ1-6; D remains unclear. Between the trimmed V and J ends, which lost 6 bases and 2 bases, there was a span of 17 bases. This CDR3 has 17 residues. CDR1 MNHEY and CDR2 SVGAGI come from the germline V gene.

The chain combines TRBV28 with TRBJ1-6, with 8 positions matching TRBD1. Trimming took 3 bases from V and 5 from J; bases not matched to a gene: 3. Germline loops: CDR1 MDHEN, CDR2 SYDVKM. The CDR3 totals 15 residues. The CDR3: CASSLETGDNSPLHF. CDR3 bases: TGTGCCAGCAGTTTGGAGACAGGGGATAATTCACCCCTCCACTTT.